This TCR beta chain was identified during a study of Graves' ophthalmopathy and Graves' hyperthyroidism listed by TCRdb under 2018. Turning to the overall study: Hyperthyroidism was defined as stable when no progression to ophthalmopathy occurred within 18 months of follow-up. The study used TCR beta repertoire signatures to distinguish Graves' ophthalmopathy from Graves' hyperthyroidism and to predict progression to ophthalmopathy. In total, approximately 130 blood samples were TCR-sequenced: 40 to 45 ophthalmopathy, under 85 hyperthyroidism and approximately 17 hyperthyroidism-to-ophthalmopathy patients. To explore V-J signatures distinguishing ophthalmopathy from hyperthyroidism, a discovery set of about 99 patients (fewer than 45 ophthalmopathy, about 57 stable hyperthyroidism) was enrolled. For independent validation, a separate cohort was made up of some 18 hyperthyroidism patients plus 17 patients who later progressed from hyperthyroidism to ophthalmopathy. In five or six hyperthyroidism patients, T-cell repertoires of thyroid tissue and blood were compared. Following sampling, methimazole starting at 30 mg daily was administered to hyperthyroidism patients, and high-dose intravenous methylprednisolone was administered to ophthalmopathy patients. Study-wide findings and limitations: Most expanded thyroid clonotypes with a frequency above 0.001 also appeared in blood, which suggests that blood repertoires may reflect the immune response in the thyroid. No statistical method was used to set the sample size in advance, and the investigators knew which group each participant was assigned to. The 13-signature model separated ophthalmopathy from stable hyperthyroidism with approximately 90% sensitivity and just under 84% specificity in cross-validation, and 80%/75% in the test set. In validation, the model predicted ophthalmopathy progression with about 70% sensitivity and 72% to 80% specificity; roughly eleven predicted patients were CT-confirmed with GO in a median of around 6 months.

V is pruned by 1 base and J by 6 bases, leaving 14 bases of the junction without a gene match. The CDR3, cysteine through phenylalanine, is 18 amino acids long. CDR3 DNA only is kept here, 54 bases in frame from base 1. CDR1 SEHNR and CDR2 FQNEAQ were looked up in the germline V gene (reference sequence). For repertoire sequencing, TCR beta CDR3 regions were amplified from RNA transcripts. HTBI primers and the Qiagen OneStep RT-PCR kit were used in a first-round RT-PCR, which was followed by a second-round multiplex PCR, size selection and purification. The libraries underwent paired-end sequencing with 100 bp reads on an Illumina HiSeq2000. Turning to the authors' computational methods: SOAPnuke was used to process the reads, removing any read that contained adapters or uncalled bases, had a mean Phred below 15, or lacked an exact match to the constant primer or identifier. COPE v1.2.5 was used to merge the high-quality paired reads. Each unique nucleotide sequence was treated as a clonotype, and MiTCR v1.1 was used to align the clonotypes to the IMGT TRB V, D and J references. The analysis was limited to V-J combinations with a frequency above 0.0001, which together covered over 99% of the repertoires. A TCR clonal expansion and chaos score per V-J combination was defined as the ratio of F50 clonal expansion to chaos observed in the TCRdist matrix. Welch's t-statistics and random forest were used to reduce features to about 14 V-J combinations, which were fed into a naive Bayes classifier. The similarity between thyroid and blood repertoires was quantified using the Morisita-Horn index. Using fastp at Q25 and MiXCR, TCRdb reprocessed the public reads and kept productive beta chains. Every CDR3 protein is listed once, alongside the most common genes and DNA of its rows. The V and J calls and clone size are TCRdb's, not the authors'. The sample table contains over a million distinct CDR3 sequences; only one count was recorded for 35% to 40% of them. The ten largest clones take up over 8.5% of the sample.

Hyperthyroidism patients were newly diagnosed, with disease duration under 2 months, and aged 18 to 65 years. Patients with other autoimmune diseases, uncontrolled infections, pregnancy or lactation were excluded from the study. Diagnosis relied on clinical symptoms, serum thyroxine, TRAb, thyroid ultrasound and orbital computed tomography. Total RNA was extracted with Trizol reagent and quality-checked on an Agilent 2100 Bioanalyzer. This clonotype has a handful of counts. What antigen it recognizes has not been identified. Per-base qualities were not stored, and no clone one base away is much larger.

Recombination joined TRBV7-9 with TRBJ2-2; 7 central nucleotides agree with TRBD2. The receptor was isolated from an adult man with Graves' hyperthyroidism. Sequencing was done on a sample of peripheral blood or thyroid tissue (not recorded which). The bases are TGTGCCAGCAGCTTAGGATCATGGAGCGGGGTCGGAGCCGGGGAGCTGTTTTTT. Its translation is CASSLGSWSGVGAGELFF.